This T cell receptor (beta chain) was sequenced in a study of shared clonotypes between healthy human individuals. Study in general: CD4 naive cells filled three plates per donor, CD4 memory three, CD8 naive two and CD8 memory one.

Those who donated, Caucasian adults without exception, all lived in Nashville, Tennessee. This CDR3 has 10 residues. Trimming took off 8 bases at V and 1 base at J, with 2 bases between the two ends. Germline-derived CDR1 and CDR2 are WNHNN and SYGVQD (reference sequence). Methods used by the authors: ImmunoSEQ output lacked quality scores and full-length reads, limiting matched filtering. Measured with immunoSEQ multiplex PCR; TCRdb has only the in-frame clones, and not every one. That table gives V, J and clone size, and the DNA gave D and trimming. Of millions of clones detected, 90% to 95% appear once; the ten largest clones hold 0.1% to 0.15%.

The TCR originated in a man between 18 and 35 years old in good health. The specimen was naive CD4+ T cells sorted from blood. This sample's subset: CD45RA+ positively selected. The chain uses TRBV10-1 and TRBJ1-1; D is undetermined. The CDR3 reads CASWNTEAFF. The DNA for the CDR3 is TGCGCCAGCTGGAACACTGAAGCTTTCTTT.